This T cell receptor beta chain appears in the sequencing data of a study of response to subunit inactivated influenza vaccine. Trimming pared 2 bases from V and 8 bases from J, leaving 12 bases between. The germline V gene encodes CDR1 SGHTA and CDR2 FQGNSA. The CDR3 consists of 14 residues. In this sample, this clonotype turned up a few times. Via MiXCR, TCRdb re-called the RT-PCR reads, giving one row per CDR3 protein. In the table there are over 750,000 distinct CDR3 sequences, 21% of which are singletons. This chain links TRBV7-2 with TRBJ1-4; possible D gene TRBD1, 5 bases. Specimen: PBMCs from blood, collected 5 days after vaccination. The clonotype comes from a man aged 45-65 years who received an inactivated influenza vaccine. The CDR3 region is CASSLMGRSEKLFF. CDR3 DNA: TGTGCCAGCAGCTTAATGGGGCGTAGCGAAAAACTGTTTTTT.